This paragraph covers one T cell receptor (beta chain) sequence. The CDR3 spans 14 residues. The V and J ends lost 3 bases and 0 bases respectively, with 3 bases between them. CDR1 and CDR2 from the germline V gene are KGHSH and LQKENI. This sample was taken from a study of blood T cell repertoires in COVID-19. Across the study: Donors in the United States, Italy and Spain gave samples during acute or convalescent COVID-19.

Authors' processing steps: Estimation of nucleated cell counts was performed using reference gene primer amplification. Using immunoSEQ multiplex PCR, the repertoire was profiled, and TCRdb retains in-frame clones only, with some absent. V, J and clone size are those of that table, while D and trimming were read from the DNA. The table shows some 110,000 clones, with 92% occurring only once. This receptor was identified in a man aged 45-60 years with COVID-19, enrolled during active disease. Sequencing was performed on peripheral blood. The chain joins TRBV18 to TRBJ2-6, with no clear D. The CDR3 DNA reads TGTGCCAGCTCACCTCTCTCTGGGGCCAACGTCCTGACTTTC. It yields the protein CASSPLSGANVLTF.